The 17 T cell receptor beta chains given below trace back to one sample, sequenced in a study of OX40 agonist ivuxolimab in advanced cancers. Assay used: immunoSEQ multiplex PCR; TCRdb lists only in-frame clones, some missing. The sample lists some 12,000 clones; roughly 69% were seen once. The sequencing here drew on CD4+ or CD8+ T cells sorted from blood, taken in a trial of the OX40 agonist ivuxolimab. The origin of the receptors is an adult with an advanced solid tumor such as melanoma, head and neck, liver or kidney cancer.

The chain carries TRBV4-3 and TRBJ1-5; no reliable D call. Trimming took off 0 bases at V and 2 bases at J, with 11 bases between the two ends. This CDR3 region has 16 residues. The V gene's germline CDR1 is LGHNA and CDR2 YSLEER. CDR3 sequence (DNA): TGCGCCAGCAGCCAAGAGTTGGGCAGAGGCAATCAGCCCCAGCATTTT. It translates to CASSQELGRGNQPQHF.

The V call is TRBV7-3, the J call TRBJ1-6; D is possibly TRBD1 (6 bases). The V and J ends lost 6 bases and 1 base respectively, with 13 bases between them. CDR3 size: 16 residues. Germline V gene data show CDR1 as SGHTA and CDR2 as FQGTGA. In DNA form, the CDR3 reads TGTGCCAGCAGTTTGGAAGGGACATCCTATAATTCACCCCTCCACTTT. Translated: CASSLEGTSYNSPLHF.

This clone was seen only a few times. The CDR3 loop reads CASSSHGNSPLHF. CDR3 coding DNA: TGTGCCAGCAGCTCCCACGGTAATTCACCCCTCCACTTT. The rearrangement links TRBV7-3 to TRBJ1-6; D is uncertain. This CDR3 has 13 amino acids. The V and J ends lost 4 bases and 6 bases respectively, with 7 bases between them. CDR1 and CDR2 (germline): SGHTA, FQGTGA. The full variable domain, rest sourced from reference TRBV7-3 and TRBJ1-6, is GAGVSQTPSNKVTEKGKYVELRCDPISGHTALYWYRQSLGQGPEFLIYFQGTGAADDSGLPNDRFFAVRPEGSVSTLKIQRTERGDSAVYLCASSSHGNSPLHFGNGTRLTVT.

Here the CDR3 DNA reads TGTGCCAGCAGTTCCAGGGGGTTTAACACTGAAGCTTTCTTT. Residues: CASSSRGFNTEAFF. J is TRBJ1-1 and V is TRBV28; 7 bases match TRBD1. Germline V lookup: CDR1 MDHEN, CDR2 SYDVKM. CDR3 size: 14 residues. J was trimmed by 2 bases and V by 4 bases; bases with no gene match: 4.

This clone is labeled as medium-sized. The chain is built from TRBV5-4 and TRBJ1-1, with a possible D match to TRBD1 (5 bases). The V end was cut by 4 bases, the J end by 1 base, with 14 bases between. CDR3 length: 15 residues. Germline lookup yields CDR1 SGHNT and CDR2 YYREEE (reference sequence). CDR3 nucleotide sequence: TGTGCCAGCAGCGACCCGGGACGGTGGAACACTGAAGCTTTCTTT. This gives the protein CASSDPGRWNTEAFF.

This sequence joins TRBV6-1 and TRBJ2-5, with TRBD2 identical over 10 bases. Germline loops: CDR1 MNHNS, CDR2 SASEGT. The CDR3 runs 15 residues. The V gene end was trimmed by 2 bases and the J gene end by 4 bases; junction bases not matched to a gene: 4. CDR3 sequence (DNA): TGTGCCAGCAGTGAACTAGCGGGGGCCCCAGAGACCCAGTACTTC. As protein: CASSELAGAPETQYF.

V and J are TRBV7-3 and TRBJ2-3; D is unclear. The germline CDR1 and CDR2 sequences are SGHTA and FQGTGA. The CDR3 has 14 amino acids. With 5 bases removed from V and 1 base from J, the gap between germline ends came to 10 bases. The CDR3 reads CASSPGFGTDTQYF. CDR3 DNA sequence: TGTGCCAGCAGCCCGGGTTTTGGCACAGATACGCAGTATTTT.

This clone came up a few times. The chain recombines TRBV4-3 with TRBJ1-5; weak D call: TRBD1 (6 bases). V was clipped by 2 bases and J by 7 bases, with 9 bases between them. CDR3 length equals 13 residues. Germline CDR1 LGHNA, CDR2 YSLEER. CDR3 sequence (DNA): TGCGCCAGCAGCCAACATACAGGGCAGCCCCAGCATTTT. Its translation: CASSQHTGQPQHF.

This clone is termed medium-sized. This chain connects TRBV5-1 to TRBJ1-3; no clear D. V was cut by 5 bases and J by 5 bases, with 11 bases left in between. The CDR3 is 13 residues long. In germline, CDR1 is SGHRS, CDR2 YFSETQ. The CDR3 spells CASRLTSRNTIYF. Here the CDR3 DNA reads TGCGCCAGCAGATTGACATCGCGAAACACCATATATTTT.

The V and J genes are TRBV4-3 and TRBJ2-3; D is undetermined. The CDR3 has 13 amino acids. Deletions cut 0 bases from V and 5 bases from J, with 6 bases between. Germline values: CDR1 LGHNA, CDR2 YSLEER. CDR3 bases: TGCGCCAGCAGCCAAGATGGGGAAGATACGCAGTATTTT. Its protein is CASSQDGEDTQYF.

The chain links TRBV28 to TRBJ1-4, with TRBD1 as a possible D gene (5 bases). V lost 2 bases and J lost 0, with 13 bases in between. Germline V gene lookup returns CDR1 MDHEN and CDR2 SYDVKM. This CDR3 comprises 17 residues. The CDR3: CASSLGAPTSTNEKLFF. DNA of the CDR3: TGTGCCAGCAGTTTAGGGGCACCTACTTCAACTAATGAAAAACTGTTTTTT.

This clone has just a few counts. This chain uses TRBV7-3 with TRBJ2-5; 8 bases line up with TRBD1. V lost 5 bases to trimming and J lost 4 bases; unmatched junction nucleotides: 6. The CDR3 consists of 14 residues. Germline values: CDR1 SGHTA, CDR2 FQGTGA. The DNA of the CDR3 is TGTGCCAGCAGCCCCGCAGGGGGCTCAGAGACCCAGTACTTC. Amino acids: CASSPAGGSETQYF.

This chain connects TRBV5-5 to TRBJ1-6, with TRBD1 matching over 8 bases. Germline loops: CDR1 SGHKS, CDR2 YYEKEE (reference sequence). CDR3 length: 14 residues. V dropped 2 bases and J dropped 9; count of bases not matched to a gene: 4. The CDR3 nucleotides read TGTGCCAGCAGCTTCGGGACAGGCAGTTCACCCCTCCACTTT. Translated: CASSFGTGSSPLHF.

This clone was counted only a few times. The V and J genes are TRBV27 and TRBJ2-2; 9 nucleotides agree with TRBD1. Germline V gene data show CDR1 as MNHEY and CDR2 as SMNVEV (reference sequence). Germline trimming cut 5 bases from V and 7 bases from J; bases unmatched to any gene: 2. The CDR3 totals 13 residues. CDR3 bases: TGTGCCAGCAGTCTGGACAGGGGCGGGGAGCTGTTTTTT. This sequence encodes CASSLDRGGELFF.

The gene calls are TRBV2 and TRBJ2-7, with no clear D. The CDR3 has 11 residues. The ends were cut back, 4 bases at V and 4 bases at J, with 5 bases in the middle. The germline CDR1 and CDR2 sequences are SNHLY and FYNNEI. The CDR3 spells CASSVEYEQYF. The CDR3 DNA follows: TGTGCCAGCAGTGTAGAGTACGAGCAGTACTTC.

In the case of this clone: Compared with germline, one end of the junction differs, possibly owing to a read error. The genes are TRBV13 and TRBJ1-5, with 8 bases matching TRBD1. Germline CDR1 PRHDT, CDR2 FYEKMQ (reference sequence). The CDR3 has 15 amino acids. Here the CDR3 reads CASSQDQGAGQPQHF. CDR3 bases: TGCGCCAGCAGCCAAGATCAGGGGGCTGGACAGCCCCAGCATTTT.

This clone has only a few counts. The chain carries TRBV7-9 and TRBJ1-2; possible D gene TRBD1, 6 bases. Germline CDR1 and CDR2: SEHNR and FQNEAQ (reference sequence). The CDR3 is made up of 14 amino acids. Trimming left V 5 bases short and J 3 bases short, with 13 bases between. In nucleotides, the CDR3 is TGTGCCAGCAGCAGGGGGTTGTGGGACTATGGCTACACCTTC. Encoded protein: CASSRGLWDYGYTF.